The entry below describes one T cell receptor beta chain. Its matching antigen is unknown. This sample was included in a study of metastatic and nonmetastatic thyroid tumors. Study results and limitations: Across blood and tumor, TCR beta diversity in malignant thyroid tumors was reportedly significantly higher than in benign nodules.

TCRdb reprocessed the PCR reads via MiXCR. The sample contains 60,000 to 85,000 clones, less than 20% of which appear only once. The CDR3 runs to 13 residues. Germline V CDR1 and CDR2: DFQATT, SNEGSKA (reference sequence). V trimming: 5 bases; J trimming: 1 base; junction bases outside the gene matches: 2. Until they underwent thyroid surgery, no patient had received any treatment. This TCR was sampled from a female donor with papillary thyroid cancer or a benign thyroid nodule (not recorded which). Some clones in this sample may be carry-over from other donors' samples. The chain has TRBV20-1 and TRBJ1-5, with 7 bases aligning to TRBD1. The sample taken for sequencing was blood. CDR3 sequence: CSASQGSNQPQHF. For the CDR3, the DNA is TGCAGTGCTTCACAGGGGAGCAATCAGCCCCAGCATTTT.